A selection of T cell receptor beta chains follows, all from one sample in a study of T cell repertoires and HLA-DP antigens. What these receptors recognize is not known. The assay was immunoSEQ multiplex PCR, and TCRdb's table has in-frame clones only and misses some. The sample contains some 110,000 clones, around 93% of which appear only once. The sequenced material came from CD4+ T cells from PBMCs. These receptor sequences come from a woman aged 18-29 years in good health and CMV-seronegative. CDR3s leave out the opening cysteine and the closing phenylalanine or tryptophan. Only some rows state a clone size, as once, few, many or a class for expanded clones.

size	V	J	CDR3
NA	TRBV5-6	TRBJ1-1	ASSLLTNTEAF
NA	TRBV19	TRBJ1-2	ASSIEVPYGYT
once	TRBV7-9	TRBJ1-5	ATGDYGNQPQH
NA	TRBV7-5	TRBJ1-5	ARSPSGTGTGQPQH
NA	TRBV27	TRBJ1-2	ASSLKPSNYGYT
NA	TRBV6-5	TRBJ2-5	ASSWSRETQY
NA	TRBV7-3	TRBJ2-3	ASSQDGSTDTQY
NA	TRBV4-1	TRBJ1-5	ASSQPTGRHQPQH
NA	TRBV11-2	TRBJ1-2	ASSPRVSDYGYT
NA	TRBV28	TRBJ2-3	ASSLGRGGSPGDTQY
NA	TRBV19	TRBJ2-7	ASSGQAYEQY
NA	TRBV28	TRBJ1-2	ASSSWRQGDGYT
few	TRBV6-6	TRBJ1-3	ASRGNTIY
NA	TRBV7-6	TRBJ2-2	ASGSDPTGELF
NA	TRBV18	TRBJ2-1	ASSPTRGSSYNEQF
NA	TRBV14	TRBJ2-5	ASSPAGGEETQY
NA	TRBV18	TRBJ2-2	ASSPWDPNTGELF
NA	TRBV5-6	TRBJ2-2	ASSLDREDTGELF
NA	TRBV10-3	TRBJ2-7	AIRGGVLSYEQY
NA	TRBV18	TRBJ2-5	ASSEALAGSVTQY
NA	TRBV11-2	TRBJ1-6	ASRTYNRGSYNSPLH
NA	TRBV19	TRBJ2-1	ASSIDAFLEQF
NA	TRBV10-3	TRBJ1-1	AISESGNRDTEAF
once	TRBV5-1	TRBJ1-4	ASSLAGDRGNEKLF
NA	TRBV19	TRBJ1-5	ASSPGDRGQPQH
NA	TRBV18	TRBJ1-1	ASSPIRQGAEAF
NA	TRBV9	TRBJ2-1	ASSVSERQGTQF
NA	TRBV7-9	TRBJ1-2	ASSLGGRPTTEGYGYT
NA	TRBV5-1	TRBJ2-1	ASSFGDSSYNEQF
NA	TRBV25-1	TRBJ2-1	ASSGNGGGLSYNEQF
NA	TRBV9	TRBJ2-7	ASSVAPRGYEQY
NA	TRBV7-2	TRBJ1-3	ASSSGLLSGNTIY
NA	TRBV9	TRBJ2-6	ASSAHRAPGANVLT
NA	TRBV2	TRBJ1-5	ASSSGTGGIQPQH
NA	TRBV11-2	TRBJ1-6	ASSRGQGAYSPLH
once	TRBV6-6	TRBJ2-2	ASTYTGELF
NA	TRBV5-5	TRBJ2-7	ASSLRQATYEQY
NA	TRBV28	TRBJ1-5	ASTNIRDRGQPQH
NA	TRBV7-2	TRBJ1-6	ASTTGFYNSPLH
NA	TRBV10-3	TRBJ2-2	AISELEGRGTGELF
NA	TRBV5-1	TRBJ1-4	ASSLEGVREKLF
NA	TRBV7-9	TRBJ1-6	ASSLTPLESPLH
NA	TRBV7-2	TRBJ2-7	ASSLALAPAPYEQY
NA	TRBV29-1	TRBJ1-5	SVSTGTGGGQPQH
NA	TRBV7-2	TRBJ1-2	ASSVGRRGYGYT
few	TRBV7-9	TRBJ1-5	ASSPQAGDNQPQH
NA	TRBV9	TRBJ2-1	ASSDTGGSYNEQF